The present entry profiles one T cell receptor (beta chain) with its context. These data originate in a study of blood T cell repertoires in COVID-19. V was shortened by 2 bases and J by 6 bases, with 14 bases between the two germline ends. The CDR3 is 15 residues long. Germline loops: CDR1 SGHAT, CDR2 FQNNGV. The data were produced by immunoSEQ multiplex PCR, yet TCRdb's version contains in-frame clones alone and is incomplete. Of tens of thousands of clones listed, roughly four fifths were seen once; the top ten hold about 12%. The origin of this receptor is a human donor in a cohort sampled during active COVID-19. Material for sequencing was peripheral blood. This sequence joins TRBV11-2 and TRBJ1-5, with D unresolved. CDR3 sequence reads: CASSLSADLLQPQHF. CDR3 DNA: TGTGCCAGCAGCTTATCGGCAGACTTGCTTCAGCCCCAGCATTTT.